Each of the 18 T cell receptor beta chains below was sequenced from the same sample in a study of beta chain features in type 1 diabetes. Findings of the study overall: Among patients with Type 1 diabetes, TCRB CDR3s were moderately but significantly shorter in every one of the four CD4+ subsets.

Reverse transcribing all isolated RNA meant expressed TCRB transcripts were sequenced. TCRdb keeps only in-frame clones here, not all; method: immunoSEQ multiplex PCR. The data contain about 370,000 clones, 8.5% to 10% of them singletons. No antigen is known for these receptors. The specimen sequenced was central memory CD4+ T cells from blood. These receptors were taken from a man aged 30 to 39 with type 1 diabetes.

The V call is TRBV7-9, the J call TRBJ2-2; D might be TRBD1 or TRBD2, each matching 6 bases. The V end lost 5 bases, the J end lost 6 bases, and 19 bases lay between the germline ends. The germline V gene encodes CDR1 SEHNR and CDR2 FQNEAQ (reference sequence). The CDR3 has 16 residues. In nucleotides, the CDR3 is TGTGCCAGCAGCCCCCCAGGGGACTTTGCTGCCGGGGAGCTGTTTTTT. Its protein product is CASSPPGDFAAGELFF.

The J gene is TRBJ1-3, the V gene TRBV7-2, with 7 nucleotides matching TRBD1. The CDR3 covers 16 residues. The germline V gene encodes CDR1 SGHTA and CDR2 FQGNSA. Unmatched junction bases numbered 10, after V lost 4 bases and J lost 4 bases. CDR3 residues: CASSSRRGQGGNTIYF. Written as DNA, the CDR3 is TGTGCCAGCAGCTCTAGAAGGGGGCAGGGAGGAAACACCATATATTTT. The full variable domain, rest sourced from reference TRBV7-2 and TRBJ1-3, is GAGVSQSPSNKVTEKGKDVELRCDPISGHTALYWYRQSLGQGLEFLIYFQGNSAPDKSGLPSDRFSAERTGGSVSTLTIQRTQQEDSAVYLCASSSRRGQGGNTIYFGEGSWLTVV.

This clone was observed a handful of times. This CDR3 is CASSAEGLAGANVLTF. CDR3 sequence (DNA): TGTGCCAGCAGTGCCGAGGGACTCGCTGGGGCCAACGTCCTGACTTTC. This chain joins TRBV6-1 and TRBJ2-6, with D maybe TRBD2 (6 bases). The V end was cut by 4 bases, the J end by 2 bases, with 12 bases between. Germline V gene data show CDR1 as MNHNS and CDR2 as SASEGT. This CDR3 is built from 16 residues.

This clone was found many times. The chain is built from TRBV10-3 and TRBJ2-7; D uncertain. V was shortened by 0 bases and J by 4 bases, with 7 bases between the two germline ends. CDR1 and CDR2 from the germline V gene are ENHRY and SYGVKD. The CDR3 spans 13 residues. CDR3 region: CAISESSEYEQYF. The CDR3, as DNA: TGTGCCATCAGTGAGTCGAGCGAATACGAGCAGTACTTC.

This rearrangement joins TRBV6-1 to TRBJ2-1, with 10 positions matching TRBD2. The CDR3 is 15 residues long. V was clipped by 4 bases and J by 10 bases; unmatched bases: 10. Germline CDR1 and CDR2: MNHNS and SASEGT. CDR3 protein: CASSVGTSVFLEQFF. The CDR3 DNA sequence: TGTGCCAGCAGTGTCGGGACTAGCGTATTCTTGGAGCAGTTCTTC.

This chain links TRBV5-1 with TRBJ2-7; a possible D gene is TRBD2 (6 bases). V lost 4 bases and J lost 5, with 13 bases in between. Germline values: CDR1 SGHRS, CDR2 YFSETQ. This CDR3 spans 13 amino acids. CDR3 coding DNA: TGCGCCAGCAGCGAGGGCGGGGTCCACGAGCAGTACTTC. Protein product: CASSEGGVHEQYF. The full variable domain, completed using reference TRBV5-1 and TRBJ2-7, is KAGVTQTPRYLIKTRGQQVTLSCSPISGHRSVSWYQQTPGQGLQFLFEYFSETQRNKGNFPGRFSGRQFSNSRSEMNVSTLELGDSALYLCASSEGGVHEQYFGPGTRLTVT.

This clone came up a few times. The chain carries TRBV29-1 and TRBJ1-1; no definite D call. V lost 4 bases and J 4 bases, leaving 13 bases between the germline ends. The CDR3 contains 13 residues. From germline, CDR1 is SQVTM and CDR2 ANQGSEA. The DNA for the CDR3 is TGCAGCGTTGTCCCCGAGATCGGCACTGAAGCTTTCTTT. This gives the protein CSVVPEIGTEAFF.

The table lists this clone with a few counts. The CDR3 reads CASIRGIGTQYF. The CDR3 DNA reads TGTGCCAGCATCAGGGGGATAGGGACCCAGTACTTC. The chain combines TRBV28 with TRBJ2-5, with TRBD1 matching 7 bases. The CDR3 sequence is 12 residues long. CDR1 and CDR2 from the germline V gene are MDHEN and SYDVKM. V gave up 7 bases and J gave up 7 bases; unmatched junction bases: 6. The variable domain in full, with the rest retrieved from reference TRBV28 and TRBJ2-5, is DVKVTQSSRYLVKRTGEKVFLECVQDMDHENMFWYRQDPGLGLRLIYFSYDVKMKEKGDIPEGYSVSREKKERFSLILESASTNQTSMYLCASIRGIGTQYFGPGTRLLVL.

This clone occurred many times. The DNA for the CDR3 is TGTGCCAGCAGCTTAAGAGGGGGTAGAGACCAGCAGTCTGCGGCTTTCTTT. Translation gives CASSLRGGRDQQSAAFF. J is TRBJ1-1 and V is TRBV13; perhaps TRBD1 as D (6 bases). In germline, CDR1 is PRHDT, CDR2 FYEKMQ (reference sequence). The CDR3 spans 17 residues. Trimming shortened V by 2 bases and J by 11 bases, and 27 bases separated the two germline ends.

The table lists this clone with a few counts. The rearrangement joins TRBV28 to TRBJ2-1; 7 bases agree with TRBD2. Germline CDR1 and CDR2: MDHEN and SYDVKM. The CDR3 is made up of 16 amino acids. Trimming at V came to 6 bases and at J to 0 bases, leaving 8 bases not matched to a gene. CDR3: CASSSERGLSYNEQFF. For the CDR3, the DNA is TGTGCCAGCAGCTCCGAGCGGGGTCTCTCCTACAATGAGCAGTTCTTC.

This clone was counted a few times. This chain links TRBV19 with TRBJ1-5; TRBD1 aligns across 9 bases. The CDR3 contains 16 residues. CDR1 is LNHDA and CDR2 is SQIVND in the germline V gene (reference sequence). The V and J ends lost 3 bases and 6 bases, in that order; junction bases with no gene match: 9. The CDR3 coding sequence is TGTGCCAGTAGTATCCGGGACAGGGTACTCGGTCAGCCCCAGCATTTT. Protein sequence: CASSIRDRVLGQPQHF.

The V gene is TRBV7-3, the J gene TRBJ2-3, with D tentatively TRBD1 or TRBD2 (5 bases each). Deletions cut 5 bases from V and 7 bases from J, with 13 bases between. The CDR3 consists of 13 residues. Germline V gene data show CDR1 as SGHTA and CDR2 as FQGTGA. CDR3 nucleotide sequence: TGTGCCAGCAGCGTCGGGACCTCTAATACGCAGTATTTT. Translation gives CASSVGTSNTQYF.

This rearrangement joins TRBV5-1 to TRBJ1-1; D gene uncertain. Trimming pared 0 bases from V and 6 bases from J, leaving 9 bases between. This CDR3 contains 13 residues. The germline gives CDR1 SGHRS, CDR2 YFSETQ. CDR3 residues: CASSLEGRSEAFF. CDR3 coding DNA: TGCGCCAGCAGCTTGGAGGGCAGATCTGAAGCTTTCTTT.

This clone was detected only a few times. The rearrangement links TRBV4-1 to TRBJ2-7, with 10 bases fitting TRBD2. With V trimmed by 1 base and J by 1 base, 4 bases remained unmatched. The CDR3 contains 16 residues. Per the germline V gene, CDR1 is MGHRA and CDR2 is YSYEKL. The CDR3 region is CASSQVAAGGSYEQYF. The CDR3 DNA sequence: TGCGCCAGCAGCCAAGTGGCAGCGGGAGGGTCCTACGAGCAGTACTTC.

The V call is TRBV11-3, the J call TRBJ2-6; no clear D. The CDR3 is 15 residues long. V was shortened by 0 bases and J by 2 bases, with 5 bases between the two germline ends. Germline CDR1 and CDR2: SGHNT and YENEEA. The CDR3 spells CASSLEGTGANVLTF. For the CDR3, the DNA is TGTGCCAGCAGCTTAGAGGGAACTGGGGCCAACGTCCTGACTTTC. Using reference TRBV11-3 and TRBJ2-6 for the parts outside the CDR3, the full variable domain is EAGVVQSPRYKIIEKKQPVAFWCNPISGHNTLYWYLQNLGQGPELLIRYENEEAVDDSQLPKDRFSAERLKGVDSTLKIQPAELGDSAVYLCASSLEGTGANVLTFGAGSRLTVL.

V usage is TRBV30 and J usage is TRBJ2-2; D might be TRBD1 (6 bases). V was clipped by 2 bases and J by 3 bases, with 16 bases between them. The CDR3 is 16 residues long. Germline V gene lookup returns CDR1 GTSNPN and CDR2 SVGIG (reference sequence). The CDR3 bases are TGTGCCTGGAGTCCCAGACAGGCCCGGTACACCGGGGAGCTGTTTTTT. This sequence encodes CAWSPRQARYTGELFF.

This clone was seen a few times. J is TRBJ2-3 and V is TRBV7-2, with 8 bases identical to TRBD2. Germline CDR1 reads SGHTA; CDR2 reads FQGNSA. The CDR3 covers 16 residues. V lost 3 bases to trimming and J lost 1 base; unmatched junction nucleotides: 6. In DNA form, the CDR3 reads TGTGCCAGCAGCTTTTTAGCGGGAACCGGCACAGATACGCAGTATTTT. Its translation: CASSFLAGTGTDTQYF.

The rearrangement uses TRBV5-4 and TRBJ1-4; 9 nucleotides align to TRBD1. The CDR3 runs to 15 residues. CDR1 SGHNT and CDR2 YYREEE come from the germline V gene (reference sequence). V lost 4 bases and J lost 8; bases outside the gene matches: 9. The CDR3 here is CASSQPDRGGEKLFF. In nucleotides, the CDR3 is TGTGCCAGCAGCCAACCGGACAGGGGCGGGGAAAAACTGTTTTTT.